This record covers a single T cell receptor (beta chain). Its antigen is not known. Germline V gene sequence: CDR1 MGHDK, CDR2 SYGVNS. V was clipped by 3 bases and J by 1 base, with 9 bases between them. CDR3 length equals 14 residues. The genomic DNA of each subset was split evenly across several immunoSEQ plates. The data were produced by immunoSEQ multiplex PCR, yet TCRdb's version contains in-frame clones alone and is incomplete. The sample records over 1.5 million clones, 95% to 99% being singletons. These data belong to a study of shared clonotypes between healthy human individuals. Study results and caveats: Compared with clonotypes that all four donors shared, non-shared clonotypes had lower generation probabilities. Naive subsets tended to show greater estimated richness than memory subsets.

Donors comprised only Caucasian adults living in Nashville, Tennessee. The genes are TRBV25-1 and TRBJ1-1; weak D call: TRBD1 (6 bases). The clonotype comes from a man aged 25-40 years in good health. Sample: naive CD4+ T cells sorted from blood. Subset given: CD45RA+ positively selected. The CDR3 sequence: CASSEPGANTEAFF. CDR3 DNA: TGTGCCAGCAGTGAGCCAGGGGCGAACACTGAAGCTTTCTTT.